This T cell receptor (beta chain) is from a study of blood T cell repertoires in COVID-19. The overall study: COVID-19 samples, acute and convalescent, were from the United States, Italy and Spain. Sources were T cells, B-cell-depleted T cells, or PBMCs; the material itself was cDNA or gDNA.

Repertoires were generated with immunoSEQ multiplex PCR, while TCRdb's copy carries only in-frame clones and drops some. The sample has 210,000 or so clones, about 76% seen once; the top ten hold around 8.9%. Germline CDR1 is MGHDK and CDR2 is SYGVNS. This CDR3 is 12 amino acids long. V dropped 1 base and J dropped 4 bases, with 5 bases sitting between them. The sample holds one count of this clone. The chain joins TRBV25-1 to TRBJ2-7, with a possible D match to TRBD2 (5 bases). The source of this sequence is a woman aged 50 to 60 with acute COVID-19. Material for sequencing was PBMCs or T cells enriched from blood (not recorded which). CDR3 loop: CASSESGYEQYF. The CDR3 DNA follows: TGTGCCAGCAGTGAATCGGGGTACGAGCAGTACTTC.